Listed here are 27 T cell receptor beta chains from one sample, sequenced in a study of cytomegalovirus exposure and HLA in healthy donors. It was with 60 Vbeta and 13 Jbeta primers that the PCR ran. Profiling relied on immunoSEQ multiplex PCR, and the TCRdb table lists in-frame clones only, not all of them. The sample has tens of thousands of clones, 70% to 80% seen once; the top ten hold roughly 6%. The sample consisted of PBMCs. The receptors originated from a man younger than 45 in good health and CMV-seronegative.

This sequence joins TRBV7-6 and TRBJ2-1; 8 bases align to TRBD1. Trimming removed 8 bases from V and 5 bases from J; junction bases left unmatched: 5. Germline values: CDR1 SGHVS, CDR2 FNYEAQ. The CDR3 is 13 amino acids. The CDR3 DNA is TGTGCCAGCGGGTCGACAGGGGACAATGAGCAGTTCTTC. This gives the protein CASGSTGDNEQFF. Full variable domain (rest looked up from reference TRBV7-6 and TRBJ2-1): GAGVSQSPRYKVTKRGQDVALRCDPISGHVSLYWYRQALGQGPEFLTYFNYEAQQDKSGLPNDRFSAERPEGSISTLTIQRTEQRDSAMYRCASGSTGDNEQFFGPGTRLTVL.

CDR3 loop: CASSLISGGVANYGYTF. The DNA for the CDR3 is TGTGCCAGCAGCTTAATAAGTGGGGGGGTAGCTAACTATGGCTACACCTTC. J is TRBJ1-2 and V is TRBV11-2; tentative D call: TRBD1 (5 bases). Trimming stripped 2 bases from V and 0 bases from J, with 16 bases between. The CDR3 is 17 residues long. The germline V gene encodes CDR1 SGHAT and CDR2 FQNNGV.

V usage is TRBV4-1 and J usage is TRBJ2-7; TRBD1 agrees at 9 bases. Unmatched junction bases numbered 4, after V lost 4 bases and J lost 3 bases. Per germline, CDR1 MGHRA and CDR2 YSYEKL. The CDR3 has 14 amino acids. CDR3 DNA: TGCGCCAGCAGCCCTGGGACAGGGTACTACGAGCAGTACTTC. Residues: CASSPGTGYYEQYF.

The rearrangement joins TRBV5-1 to TRBJ2-7; D is uncertain. This CDR3 has 14 amino acids. Between the trimmed V and J ends, which lost 6 bases and 5 bases, there was a span of 18 bases. Germline CDR1 reads SGHRS; CDR2 reads YFSETQ. CDR3: CASTRSALSDEQYF. CDR3 nucleotides: TGCGCCAGCACCCGAAGCGCTTTAAGCGACGAGCAGTACTTC.

J is TRBJ2-2 and V is TRBV12-5; 8 bases are a match to TRBD1. The trim removed 7 bases at V and 6 bases at J, leaving 7 bases unmatched. The CDR3 totals 14 residues. Germline V lookup: CDR1 LGHNT, CDR2 FRNRAP. The CDR3 bases are TGTGCTAGTGCGGTACCAGGGGGCCCCGGGGAGCTGTTTTTT. Protein sequence: CASAVPGGPGELFF.

This chain links TRBV10-3 with TRBJ2-1, with 7 bases fitting TRBD2. CDR3 length equals 14 residues. V was clipped by 10 bases and J by 12 bases; unmatched bases: 18. The germline gives CDR1 ENHRY, CDR2 SYGVKD. The CDR3 DNA sequence: TGTGCCACCCACCCGCAGCGGGGCACTCAAGGGCAGTTCTTC. This translates into CATHPQRGTQGQFF.

The chain links TRBV11-2 to TRBJ2-2; no definite D call. V lost 3 bases to trimming and J lost 3 bases, with 8 bases between them. This CDR3 has 14 residues. Germline V CDR1 and CDR2: SGHAT, FQNNGV. CDR3 amino acids: CASSLEGDTGELFF. As DNA, the CDR3 is TGTGCCAGCAGCTTGGAAGGAGACACCGGGGAGCTGTTTTTT.

The V call is TRBV4-2, the J call TRBJ2-7; 7 bases map to TRBD2. Trimming removed 0 bases from V and 5 bases from J; junction bases left unmatched: 7. Germline CDR1 reads LGHNA; CDR2 reads YNFKEQ. The CDR3 spans 15 residues. The CDR3 loop reads CASSQDLTRENEQYF. Here the CDR3 DNA reads TGTGCCAGCAGCCAAGATCTAACGCGGGAGAACGAGCAGTACTTC.

This clone was detected only a few times. This chain uses TRBV29-1 with TRBJ2-2, with 9 bases identical to TRBD2. This CDR3 comprises 17 residues. The J segment lost 5 bases and the V segment lost 5 bases, leaving 15 bases of the junction unmatched. Germline V gene data show CDR1 as SQVTM and CDR2 as ANQGSEA. CDR3: CSVLYPPAAGGTGELFF. As DNA, the CDR3 is TGCAGCGTTCTCTACCCCCCCGCGGCGGGAGGGACCGGGGAGCTGTTTTTT.

CDR3 nucleotides: TGCGCCAGCAGCCTGGGGGACAGTTACTACGAGCAGTACTTC. As protein: CASSLGDSYYEQYF. The chain joins TRBV5-1 to TRBJ2-7, with 7 bases lining up with TRBD1. The V gene's germline CDR1 is SGHRS and CDR2 YFSETQ. Trimming at V came to 4 bases and at J to 3 bases, leaving 7 bases not matched to a gene. The CDR3 runs to 14 residues.

This chain uses TRBV4-1 with TRBJ1-1; D gene unclear. The CDR3 runs 15 residues. V lost 2 bases and J 0 bases, leaving 10 bases between the germline ends. Germline V gene lookup returns CDR1 MGHRA and CDR2 YSYEKL. CDR3 amino acids: CASSQQVGMNTEAFF. CDR3 sequence (DNA): TGCGCCAGCAGCCAACAGGTGGGTATGAACACTGAAGCTTTCTTT.

This clone was detected a few times. This chain uses TRBV4-1 with TRBJ2-2; TRBD2 matches 9 bases. The CDR3 totals 20 residues. Trimming took 4 bases from V and 0 from J; bases not matched to a gene: 15. CDR1 is MGHRA and CDR2 is YSYEKL in the germline V gene. The CDR3 region is CASSLQGSGRSIANTGELFF. The CDR3 region has the DNA TGCGCCAGCAGCCTCCAGGGGAGCGGGAGGTCTATCGCGAACACCGGGGAGCTGTTTTTT.

The CDR3 loop reads CASSEALDGNNEQFF. Here the CDR3 DNA reads TGTGCCAGCAGTGAAGCCCTAGACGGAAACAATGAGCAGTTCTTC. The J gene is TRBJ2-1, the V gene TRBV6-1; D is unclear. V lost 0 bases to trimming and J lost 5 bases, with 11 bases between them. The CDR3 covers 15 residues. Germline values: CDR1 MNHNS, CDR2 SASEGT.

The J gene is TRBJ1-2, the V gene TRBV4-2, with D perhaps matching TRBD1 (6 bases). Trimming removed 1 base at V and 3 bases at J, with 12 bases between. The CDR3 covers 15 residues. From germline, CDR1 is LGHNA and CDR2 YNFKEQ. The CDR3 DNA is TGTGCCAGCAGCCAAGCTAGGGACAACCACTATGGCTACACCTTC. It encodes CASSQARDNHYGYTF.

V usage is TRBV19 and J usage is TRBJ2-3, with D possibly being TRBD2 (8 bases). The CDR3 extends over 15 amino acids. Germline values: CDR1 LNHDA, CDR2 SQIVND (reference sequence). Trimming removed 9 bases from V and 3 bases from J, with 19 bases in between. The CDR3, as DNA: TGTGCCAGCACGGGAGGGGGCCGAGGAACAGATACGCAGTATTTT. Translated, it gives CASTGGGRGTDTQYF.

The chain combines TRBV30 with TRBJ2-5; TRBD1 might be the D (5 bases). V dropped 3 bases and J dropped 4 bases, with 15 bases sitting between them. This CDR3 has 14 amino acids. Germline V gives CDR1 GTSNPN, CDR2 SVGIG (reference sequence). CDR3 bases: TGTGCCTGGAGCCCAGAGGTTAGGGGAGAGACCCAGTACTTC. Translated, it gives CAWSPEVRGETQYF.

The chain has TRBV25-1 and TRBJ2-3; the match to TRBD2 covers 10 bases. The germline gives CDR1 MGHDK, CDR2 SYGVNS. CDR3 size: 15 residues. Unmatched junction bases numbered 4, after V lost 3 bases and J lost 4 bases. CDR3 sequence: CASSDLAGVADTQYF. For the CDR3, the DNA is TGTGCCAGCAGTGATCTAGCGGGAGTTGCAGATACGCAGTATTTT. Filled out from reference TRBV25-1 and TRBJ2-3, the complete variable domain reads EADIYQTPRYLVIGTGKKITLECSQTMGHDKMYWYQQDPGMELHLIHYSYGVNSTEKGDLSSESTVSRIRTEHFPLTLESARPSHTSQYLCASSDLAGVADTQYFGPGTRLTVL.

This chain connects TRBV4-1 to TRBJ2-5; weak D call: TRBD2 (6 bases). The CDR3 extends over 17 amino acids. Germline loops: CDR1 MGHRA, CDR2 YSYEKL. The V end lost 3 bases, the J end lost 2 bases, and 19 bases lay between the germline ends. CDR3 DNA sequence: TGCGCCAGCAGCCAGGGGACTGCAACTCGTATGCAAGAGACCCAGTACTTC. It specifies CASSQGTATRMQETQYF.

This clone was observed a handful of times. CDR3 sequence: CASSDTQLAEYNEQFF. Written as DNA, the CDR3 is TGTGCCAGCAGTGACACCCAACTAGCGGAGTACAATGAGCAGTTCTTC. The chain joins TRBV6-4 to TRBJ2-1; TRBD2 aligns across 8 bases. The CDR3 covers 16 residues. V trimming: 2 bases; J trimming: 4 bases; junction bases outside the gene matches: 7. The V gene's germline CDR1 is MRHNA and CDR2 SNTAGT.

V gene TRBV11-1 combines with J gene TRBJ2-3, with 8 bases identical to TRBD2. The CDR3 has 17 amino acids. The germline V gene encodes CDR1 SGHAT and CDR2 FQDESV (reference sequence). The V gene end was trimmed by 5 bases and the J gene end by 0 bases; junction bases not matched to a gene: 10. CDR3 protein: CASSHGTSGPSTDTQYF. In DNA, the CDR3 is TGTGCCAGCAGCCACGGAACTAGCGGACCTAGCACAGATACGCAGTATTTT. The whole variable domain, filled in from reference TRBV11-1 and TRBJ2-3, reads EAEVAQSPRYKITEKSQAVAFWCDPISGHATLYWYRQILGQGPELLVQFQDESVVDDSQLPKDRFSAERLKGVDSTLKIQPAELGDSAMYLCASSHGTSGPSTDTQYFGPGTRLTVL.

The rearrangement links TRBV6-4 to TRBJ2-1; the D gene is possibly TRBD1 (5 bases). The CDR3 sequence is 14 residues long. In germline, CDR1 is MRHNA, CDR2 SNTAGT. Trimming pared 0 bases from V and 9 bases from J, leaving 12 bases between. Here the CDR3 DNA reads TGTGCCAGCAGTGACTCCGGCGGTAGGGGTGAGCAGTTCTTC. Its translation: CASSDSGGRGEQFF.

V usage is TRBV5-4 and J usage is TRBJ1-2; no clear D. The germline V and J ends were trimmed by 4 bases and 2 bases, with 12 bases remaining between them. This CDR3 has 14 amino acids. Germline lookup yields CDR1 SGHNT and CDR2 YYREEE (reference sequence). The CDR3 sequence: CASSPERANYGYTF. The CDR3, as DNA: TGTGCCAGCAGCCCGGAGAGGGCCAACTATGGCTACACCTTC. The variable domain in full, with the rest retrieved from reference TRBV5-4 and TRBJ1-2, is ETGVTQSPTHLIKTRGQQVTLRCSSQSGHNTVSWYQQALGQGPQFIFQYYREEENGRGNFPPRFSGLQFPNYSSELNVNALELDDSALYLCASSPERANYGYTFGSGTRLTVV.

This clone was observed a handful of times. CDR3 DNA: TGTGCCAGCAGCTTAGGTATGTCTGACAGGGGGAACACTGAAGCTTTCTTT. The encoded protein is CASSLGMSDRGNTEAFF. The gene calls are TRBV7-9 and TRBJ1-1; TRBD1 matches 8 bases. Germline CDR1 and CDR2: SEHNR and FQNEAQ (reference sequence). With V trimmed by 1 base and J by 1 base, 8 bases remained unmatched. This CDR3 has 17 residues.

The CDR3 region is CASGEDRVGNQPQHF. The CDR3 DNA reads TGTGCCAGCGGGGAGGACAGGGTCGGCAATCAGCCCCAGCATTTT. This chain links TRBV2 with TRBJ1-5; 8 nucleotides agree with TRBD1. Germline V gives CDR1 SNHLY, CDR2 FYNNEI. The CDR3 consists of 15 residues. Trimming took 8 bases from V and 2 from J; bases not matched to a gene: 8.

V gene TRBV2 combines with J gene TRBJ1-3; TRBD1 matches 7 bases. This CDR3 has 16 residues. Trimming removed 1 base from V and 4 bases from J; junction bases left unmatched: 7. Per the germline V gene, CDR1 is SNHLY and CDR2 is FYNNEI. DNA for the CDR3: TGTGCCAGCAGTGAAGAGGGGGCGATGGGAGGAAACACCATATATTTT. Amino acids: CASSEEGAMGGNTIYF.

This chain joins TRBV29-1 and TRBJ2-5, with TRBD2 as a possible D gene (5 bases). CDR3 length: 14 amino acids. Looked up from germline, CDR1 is SQVTM and CDR2 is ANQGSEA. Trimming pared 4 bases from V and 7 bases from J, leaving 19 bases between. The DNA of the CDR3 is TGCAGCGTTGTGGTAGCGAGCGGTATGGGGACCCAGTACTTC. Translating gives CSVVVASGMGTQYF.

This chain links TRBV18 with TRBJ1-2, with TRBD1 identical over 7 bases. The CDR3 has 15 residues. Germline V gene data show CDR1 as KGHSH and CDR2 as LQKENI. After removal of 3 bases from V and 3 bases from J, the junction contained 7 bases not matched to a gene. CDR3 protein: CASSPRDRSDYGYTF. Here the CDR3 DNA reads TGTGCCAGCTCACCGCGGGACAGAAGTGACTATGGCTACACCTTC.